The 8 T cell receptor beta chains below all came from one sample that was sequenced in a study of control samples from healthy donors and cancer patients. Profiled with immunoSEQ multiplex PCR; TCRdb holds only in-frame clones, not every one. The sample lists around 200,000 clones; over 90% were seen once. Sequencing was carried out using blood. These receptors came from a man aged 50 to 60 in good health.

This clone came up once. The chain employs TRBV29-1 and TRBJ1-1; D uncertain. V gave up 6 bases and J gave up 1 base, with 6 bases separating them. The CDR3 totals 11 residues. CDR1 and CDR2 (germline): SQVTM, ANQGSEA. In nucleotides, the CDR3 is TGCAGCGTGGTATCGAACACTGAAGCTTTCTTT. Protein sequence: CSVVSNTEAFF.

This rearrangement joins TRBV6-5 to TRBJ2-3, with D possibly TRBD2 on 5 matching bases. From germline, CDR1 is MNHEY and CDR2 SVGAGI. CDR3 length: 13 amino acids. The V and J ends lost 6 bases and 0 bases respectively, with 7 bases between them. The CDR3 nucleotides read TGTGCCAGCAGGTCGGGGAGCACAGATACGCAGTATTTT. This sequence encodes CASRSGSTDTQYF.

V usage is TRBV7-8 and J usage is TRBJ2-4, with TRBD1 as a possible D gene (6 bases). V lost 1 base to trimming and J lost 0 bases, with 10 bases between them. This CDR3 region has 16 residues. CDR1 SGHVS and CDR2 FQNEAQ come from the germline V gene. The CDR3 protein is CASSLGGQLAKNIQYF. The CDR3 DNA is TGTGCCAGCAGCTTAGGTGGACAGCTAGCCAAAAACATTCAGTACTTC.

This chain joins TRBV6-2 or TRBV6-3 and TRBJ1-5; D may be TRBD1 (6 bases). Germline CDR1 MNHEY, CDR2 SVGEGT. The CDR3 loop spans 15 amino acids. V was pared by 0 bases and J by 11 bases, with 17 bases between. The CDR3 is CASSYSWGAQGAQHF. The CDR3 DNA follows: TGTGCCAGCAGTTACTCATGGGGGGCCCAAGGAGCCCAGCATTTT.

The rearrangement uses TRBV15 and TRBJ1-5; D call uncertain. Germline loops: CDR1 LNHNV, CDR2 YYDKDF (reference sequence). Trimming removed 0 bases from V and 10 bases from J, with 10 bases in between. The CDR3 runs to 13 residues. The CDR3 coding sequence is TGTGCCACCAGCAGAGACCCCTCAGAACCCCAGCATTTT. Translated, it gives CATSRDPSEPQHF.

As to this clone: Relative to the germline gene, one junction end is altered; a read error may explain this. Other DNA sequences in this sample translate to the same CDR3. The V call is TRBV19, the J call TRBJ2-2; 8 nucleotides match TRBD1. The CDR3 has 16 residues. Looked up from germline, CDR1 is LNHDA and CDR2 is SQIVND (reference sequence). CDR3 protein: CASSMTGEANTGELFF. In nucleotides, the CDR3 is TGTGCCAGCAGTATGACAGGGGAAGCGAACACCGGGGAGCTGTTTTTT.

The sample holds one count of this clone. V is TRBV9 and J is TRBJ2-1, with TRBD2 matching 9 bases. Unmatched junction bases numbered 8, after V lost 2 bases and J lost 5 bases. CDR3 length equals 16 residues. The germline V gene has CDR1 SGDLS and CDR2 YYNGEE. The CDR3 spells CASSVRGGGVHNEQFF. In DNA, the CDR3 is TGTGCCAGCAGCGTCCGCGGGGGGGGCGTCCACAATGAGCAGTTCTTC.

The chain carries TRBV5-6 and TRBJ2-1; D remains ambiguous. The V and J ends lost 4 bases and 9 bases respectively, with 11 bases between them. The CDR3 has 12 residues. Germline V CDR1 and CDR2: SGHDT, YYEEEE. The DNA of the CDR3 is TGTGCCAGCAGCACCTCCCCGGCTGAGCAGTTCTTC. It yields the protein CASSTSPAEQFF.